The next 15 T cell receptor beta chains were all read from a single sample in a study of identical twins' blood T cells. TCRdb reanalysed the 5' RACE reads using MiXCR and keeps one entry per CDR3 protein. The table shows hundreds of thousands of distinct CDR3 sequences, with about 28% occurring only once. The sample comprised PBMCs. The source is a woman aged 18-49 years in good health.

This clonotype was observed a handful of times. The V and J genes are TRBV5-1 and TRBJ1-1, with D possibly TRBD1 on 5 matching bases. The germline V gene encodes CDR1 SGHRS and CDR2 YFSETQ. The CDR3 runs to 15 residues. Trimming shortened V by 0 bases and J by 4 bases, and 13 bases separated the two germline ends. The CDR3 sequence is CASSLGGREVTEAFF. CDR3 DNA: TGCGCCAGCAGCTTGGGCGGCAGGGAGGTCACTGAAGCTTTCTTT.

About this clonotype: It may be a read error: a sequence one base away is much more abundant. The chain combines TRBV19 with TRBJ2-1; D is unclear. The CDR3 runs to 13 residues. The germline CDR1 and CDR2 sequences are LNHDA and SQIVND (reference sequence). The ends were cut back, 5 bases at V and 9 bases at J, with 14 bases in the middle. The CDR3 spells CASSPSGNSEQFF. The CDR3 coding sequence is TGTGCCAGTAGTCCTAGTGGGAACTCTGAGCAGTTCTTC.

CDR3 protein: CASSGSHEQYF. The CDR3 DNA reads as TGTGCCAGCAGTGGTTCCCACGAGCAGTACTTC. V is TRBV13 and J is TRBJ2-7; D is unclear. The V end was cut by 6 bases, the J end by 5 bases, with 8 bases between. The CDR3 extends over 11 amino acids. CDR1 and CDR2 (germline): PRHDT, FYEKMQ (reference sequence). Variable domain in full (rest from reference TRBV13 and TRBJ2-7): AAGVIQSPRHLIKEKRETATLKCYPIPRHDTVYWYQQGPGQDPQFLISFYEKMQSDKGSIPDRFSAQQFSDYHSELNMSSLELGDSALYFCASSGSHEQYFGPGTRLTVT.

Worth noting for this clonotype: Mismatch with germline at one junction end may stem from a read error. The J gene is TRBJ1-2, the V gene TRBV29-1; D remains unclear. Per the germline V gene, CDR1 is SQVTM and CDR2 is ANQGSEA. CDR3 size: 15 residues. CDR3 DNA: TGCGGCGTTGACGGATCCTTTCGGGAGGTCTATGGCTACACCTTC. This encodes CGVDGSFREVYGYTF.

This clonotype has more than one count but fewer than ten. CDR3 nucleotide sequence: TGTGCCAGCAGCCCGTGGACGGACCTCGAAGCTTTCTTT. Translation gives CASSPWTDLEAFF. This rearrangement joins TRBV12-3 or TRBV12-4 to TRBJ1-1; D remains ambiguous. The CDR3 has 13 residues. Between the trimmed V and J ends, which lost 6 bases and 8 bases, there was a span of 16 bases.

The V and J genes are TRBV11-2 and TRBJ2-3; D perhaps matches TRBD1 (5 bases). CDR3 length: 13 residues. Germline V CDR1 and CDR2: SGHAT, FQNNGV. V shed 4 bases and J shed 6 bases, with 11 bases lying between them. DNA of the CDR3: TGTGCCAGCAGCTCCGGCGCAGGGGATACGCAGTATTTT. Translated: CASSSGAGDTQYF.

In its sample, this clonotype was seen a few times. The V and J genes are TRBV12-3 or TRBV12-4 and TRBJ1-1; D perhaps matches TRBD1 (5 bases). V was clipped by 7 bases and J by 0 bases, with 15 bases between them. The CDR3 length is 15 residues. The CDR3 DNA is TGTGCCAGCACGCGACAGAGGACCATGAACACTGAAGCTTTCTTT. This codes for CASTRQRTMNTEAFF.

This clonotype was observed a few times. V gene TRBV6-5 combines with J gene TRBJ2-1, with D maybe TRBD2 (7 bases). Deletions cut 2 bases from V and 4 bases from J, with 12 bases between. CDR1 and CDR2 from the germline V gene are MNHEY and SVGAGI. The CDR3 spans 15 residues. The chain's CDR3 is CASSYGRGRYNEQFF. Written as DNA, the CDR3 is TGTGCCAGCAGTTACGGGCGGGGGCGGTACAATGAGCAGTTCTTC.

The chain uses TRBV10-3 and TRBJ1-1; tentatively, D is TRBD1 (6 bases). Germline loops: CDR1 ENHRY, CDR2 SYGVKD. The CDR3 is made up of 13 amino acids. The germline V and J ends were trimmed by 10 bases and 3 bases, with 15 bases remaining between them. The CDR3 sequence is CASLQGLDTEAFF. Here the CDR3 DNA reads TGTGCCAGCCTACAGGGTCTGGACACTGAAGCTTTCTTT.

This clonotype was observed a handful of times. The chain combines TRBV19 with TRBJ1-2; no clear D. The V gene's germline CDR1 is LNHDA and CDR2 SQIVND (reference sequence). This CDR3 is built from 15 residues. Trimming stripped 0 bases from V and 7 bases from J, with 15 bases between. CDR3 region: CASSIDALKVPGYTF. For the CDR3, the DNA is TGTGCCAGTAGTATAGACGCCTTAAAGGTTCCTGGCTACACCTTC.

J is TRBJ2-1 and V is TRBV7-8; D gene uncertain. V was clipped by 1 base and J by 12 bases, with 7 bases between them. In germline, CDR1 is SGHVS, CDR2 FQNEAQ. The length of the CDR3 is 11 residues. The CDR3 sequence is CASSLDGVQFF. The CDR3 DNA is TGTGCCAGCAGCTTAGATGGGGTGCAGTTCTTC. Full variable domain (remainder filled in from reference TRBV7-8 and TRBJ2-1): GAGVSQSPRYKVAKRGQDVALRCDPISGHVSLFWYQQALGQGPEFLTYFQNEAQLDKSGLPSDRFFAERPEGSVSTLKIQRTQQEDSAVYLCASSLDGVQFFGPGTRLTVL.

The J gene is TRBJ1-4, the V gene TRBV20-1; TRBD1 might be the D (6 bases). V was shortened by 4 bases and J by 6 bases, with 6 bases between the two germline ends. Germline CDR1 DFQATT, CDR2 SNEGSKA (reference sequence). The CDR3 length is 11 residues. The CDR3 is CSANRDEKLFF. CDR3 DNA sequence: TGCAGTGCTAACAGGGATGAAAAACTGTTTTTT.

The CDR3 coding sequence is TGCAGCGTTGAAGTCGTCGATGAAAAACTGTTTTTT. It codes for CSVEVVDEKLFF. This rearrangement joins TRBV29-1 to TRBJ1-4; no definite D call. Trimming stripped 1 base from V and 6 bases from J, with 6 bases between. CDR3 length: 12 residues. Germline CDR1 SQVTM, CDR2 ANQGSEA.

This clonotype was seen only a few times. The DNA for the CDR3 is TGCGCCAGCAGACGTAGTACAGATACGCAGTATTTT. It translates to CASRRSTDTQYF. The chain employs TRBV10-2 and TRBJ2-3, with no clear D. The germline gives CDR1 WSHSY, CDR2 SAAADI. CDR3 length: 12 residues. Trimming removed 6 bases at V and 3 bases at J, with 7 bases between.

This clonotype has just a few counts. The rearrangement joins TRBV12-3 or TRBV12-4 to TRBJ2-1; 7 bases line up with TRBD2. Germline trimming cut 4 bases from V and 6 bases from J; bases unmatched to any gene: 6. CDR3 length: 14 amino acids. The CDR3 DNA sequence: TGTGCCAGCAGTTCAGGGAGGGGTTCCAATGAGCAGTTCTTC. It specifies CASSSGRGSNEQFF.